Below, 5 T cell receptor beta chains from the same sample are listed, as sequenced in a study of cytomegalovirus exposure and HLA in healthy donors. PCR involved 60 Vbeta and 13 Jbeta primers. TCRdb's copy holds only in-frame clones and misses some; the assay was immunoSEQ multiplex PCR. The data contain 220,000 or so clones, approximately 80% of them singletons. The specimen was PBMCs. These receptors were obtained from a man in his fifties or sixties in good health and CMV-seronegative.

This chain connects TRBV4-1 to TRBJ2-2, with D possibly matching TRBD2 (6 bases). Per the germline V gene, CDR1 is MGHRA and CDR2 is YSYEKL. Trimming left V 0 bases short and J 4 bases short, with 12 bases between. CDR3 length: 16 residues. The CDR3 nucleotides read TGCGCCAGCAGCCAAGATTTCGGGGGAAGCACCGGGGAGCTGTTTTTT. Its protein product is CASSQDFGGSTGELFF.

The chain carries TRBV6-5 and TRBJ1-5; D might be TRBD1 (5 bases). CDR3 length equals 16 residues. Germline V gene sequence: CDR1 MNHEY, CDR2 SVGAGI. The germline V and J ends were trimmed by 0 bases and 5 bases, with 14 bases remaining between them. CDR3 loop: CASSYSFSGNHQPQHF. CDR3 in DNA: TGTGCCAGCAGTTACTCGTTTTCAGGGAATCATCAGCCCCAGCATTTT.

The chain joins TRBV18 to TRBJ1-1; D gene unclear. The V end was cut by 8 bases, the J end by 4 bases, with 14 bases between. This CDR3 spans 13 amino acids. CDR1 is KGHSH and CDR2 is LQKENI in the germline V gene. The CDR3 is CASLRESGTEAFF. CDR3 nucleotide sequence: TGTGCCAGCCTCCGGGAATCCGGCACTGAAGCTTTCTTT.

This clone was observed a handful of times. The chain links TRBV6-1 to TRBJ2-6; D gene uncertain. Germline V gene sequence: CDR1 MNHNS, CDR2 SASEGT. V lost 1 base to trimming and J lost 0 bases, with 4 bases between them. This CDR3 spans 15 amino acids. The chain's CDR3 is CASSEGSSGANVLTF. The DNA of the CDR3 is TGTGCCAGCAGTGAAGGCAGCTCTGGGGCCAACGTCCTGACTTTC.

The chain combines TRBV2 with TRBJ1-1; TRBD1 aligns across 7 bases. With 3 bases clipped from V and 3 bases from J, the junction kept 7 bases outside the gene matches. This CDR3 is built from 15 residues. Germline V gene data show CDR1 as SNHLY and CDR2 as FYNNEI. CDR3 region: CASSDFDRAYTEAFF. The DNA of the CDR3 is TGTGCCAGCAGTGACTTCGACAGGGCCTACACTGAAGCTTTCTTT.